A single sample is the source of the 18 T cell receptor beta chains below, sequenced in a study of cytomegalovirus exposure and HLA in healthy donors. Use of 60 Vbeta and 13 Jbeta primers characterized the PCR. Assay: immunoSEQ multiplex PCR; the TCRdb copy retains only in-frame clones and omits some. This sample has about 130,000 clones; approximately 80% occur once, and the top ten carry 2.2%. Sequenced input: PBMCs. The receptors come from a man aged 25-45 years in good health and CMV-seronegative.

This chain uses TRBV20-1 with TRBJ1-1, with D hard to call. Germline V gene sequence: CDR1 DFQATT, CDR2 SNEGSKA (reference sequence). Trimming cost V 3 bases and J 4 bases, with 6 bases left between them. The CDR3 is 11 residues long. The chain's CDR3 is CSARGSTEAFF. The DNA of the CDR3 is TGCAGTGCTAGGGGGAGCACTGAAGCTTTCTTT.

This clone was seen only once. V is TRBV30 and J is TRBJ1-4, with TRBD1 as a possible D gene (6 bases). The CDR3 has 16 residues. With 3 bases removed from V and 4 bases from J, the gap between germline ends came to 18 bases. The germline V gene encodes CDR1 GTSNPN and CDR2 SVGIG (reference sequence). As DNA, the CDR3 is TGTGCCTGGAGCGAACAGGGTGGCCTTATTAATGAAAAACTGTTTTTT. This sequence encodes CAWSEQGGLINEKLFF.

The gene calls are TRBV6-5 and TRBJ2-7; 7 positions agree with TRBD2. CDR1 and CDR2 (germline): MNHEY, SVGAGI. Trimming at V came to 10 bases and at J to 6 bases, leaving 6 bases not matched to a gene. This CDR3 has 11 amino acids. DNA of the CDR3: TGTGCCACCCAAGCGGGACTCGAGCAGTACTTC. Its protein product is CATQAGLEQYF.

This clone was detected only once. The chain employs TRBV15 and TRBJ2-7; TRBD2 agrees at 7 bases. The CDR3 is 16 amino acids. CDR1 is LNHNV, CDR2 YYDKDF, per germline (reference sequence). Trimming removed 0 bases from V and 0 bases from J; junction bases left unmatched: 5. CDR3 sequence (DNA): TGTGCCACCAGCAGAGAACGGGGAGGGCTCTCCTACGAGCAGTACTTC. This encodes CATSRERGGLSYEQYF.

The V call is TRBV10-3, the J call TRBJ1-6; 8 bases line up with TRBD1. Per germline, CDR1 ENHRY and CDR2 SYGVKD. Unmatched junction bases numbered 2, after V lost 9 bases and J lost 7 bases. The length of the CDR3 is 12 residues. For the CDR3, the DNA is TGTGCCATAAGACAGGGGAATTCACCCCTCCACTTT. Amino acid sequence: CAIRQGNSPLHF.

The rearrangement joins TRBV5-1 to TRBJ2-3; TRBD2 matches at 10 bases. V shed 0 bases, J shed 2 bases, and the junction held 3 bases outside the gene matches. The germline CDR1 and CDR2 sequences are SGHRS and YFSETQ. The CDR3 covers 16 residues. CDR3 sequence reads: CASSLGLAGDTDTQYF. The DNA for the CDR3 is TGCGCCAGCAGCTTGGGGCTAGCGGGAGACACAGATACGCAGTATTTT.

The CDR3 spells CASSSELYRGGYTF. The DNA for the CDR3 is TGTGCCAGCAGCTCGGAATTATACAGGGGCGGCTACACCTTC. The chain combines TRBV7-9 with TRBJ1-2, with TRBD1 matching 7 bases. Trimming took 4 bases from V and 8 from J; bases not matched to a gene: 10. The germline gives CDR1 SEHNR, CDR2 FQNEAQ (reference sequence). The length of the CDR3 is 14 residues.

The CDR3 protein is CASSDGLAGGVDEQYF. CDR3 DNA: TGTGCCAGCAGTGACGGACTAGCGGGAGGGGTCGACGAGCAGTACTTC. The chain couples TRBV6-1 to TRBJ2-7; 15 bases match TRBD2. The CDR3 covers 16 residues. The junction had 5 bases not matched to a gene; V was cut back by 3 bases and J by 5 bases. The germline gives CDR1 MNHNS, CDR2 SASEGT.

The chain carries TRBV6-1 and TRBJ2-1; D may be TRBD2 (6 bases). The CDR3 sequence is 12 residues long. The V and J ends lost 9 bases and 9 bases respectively, with 15 bases between them. The germline CDR1 and CDR2 sequences are MNHNS and SASEGT. The DNA of the CDR3 is TGTGCCAGTGTCTCGGGAGTTATTGAGCAGTTCTTC. Amino acid sequence: CASVSGVIEQFF.

V is TRBV18 and J is TRBJ1-5, with a weak D call TRBD1 (6 bases). Per germline, CDR1 KGHSH and CDR2 LQKENI. The CDR3 is made up of 13 amino acids. Trimming left V 5 bases short and J 5 bases short, with 10 bases between. The CDR3 sequence: CASSEQGDQPQHF. The CDR3 nucleotides read TGTGCCAGCTCAGAACAGGGAGATCAGCCCCAGCATTTT.

There are a few counts of this clone. The chain carries TRBV7-2 and TRBJ1-1; 7 bases map to TRBD1. Per the germline V gene, CDR1 is SGHTA and CDR2 is FQGNSA. V shed 0 bases and J 3 bases; nucleotides not matched to a gene: 4. The length of the CDR3 is 15 residues. The CDR3 nucleotides are TGTGCCAGCAGCTTAGCGTTCACAGGGGACACTGAAGCTTTCTTT. This gives the protein CASSLAFTGDTEAFF.

This clone was detected only once. Its ends do not fully match the called genes, so a read error is possible. The rearrangement links TRBV5-1 to TRBJ1-3; D is ambiguous. Germline assignment: CDR1 SGHRS and CDR2 YFSETQ. This CDR3 spans 17 amino acids. The CDR3 DNA reads TGCGCCAGCAGCTTGGCCCCGAGTAGGAGCTCTGGAAACATCATATATTTT. Translated, it gives CASSLAPSRSSGNIIYF.

V and J are TRBV9 and TRBJ2-7; D is perhaps TRBD2 (6 bases). Germline lookup yields CDR1 SGDLS and CDR2 YYNGEE. This CDR3 is built from 15 residues. The V end lost 0 bases, the J end lost 6 bases, and 16 bases lay between the germline ends. CDR3 loop: CASSVGMPGVGEQYF. The CDR3 nucleotides are TGTGCCAGCAGCGTAGGAATGCCGGGGGTGGGCGAGCAGTACTTC.

As for this clone: It is unclear where the CDR3 begins or ends on the DNA, so no DNA is shown, and the CDR3 is as TCRdb lists it. This chain uses TRBV6-4 with TRBJ2-3; TRBD2 was called by the table and not checked on the DNA. The CDR3 length is 17 residues, termini included. Germline loops: CDR1 MRHNA, CDR2 SNTAGT. The chain's CDR3 is CASILGGLWRGTDTQYF.

The chain employs TRBV5-6 and TRBJ2-7, with 7 bases lining up with TRBD1. V dropped 4 bases and J dropped 7; count of bases not matched to a gene: 11. CDR1 is SGHDT and CDR2 is YYEEEE in the germline V gene. CDR3 size: 14 residues. The CDR3 here is CASSLEPGGYEQYF. The CDR3 region has the DNA TGTGCCAGCAGCCTAGAGCCAGGGGGATATGAGCAGTACTTC.

V gene TRBV28 combines with J gene TRBJ2-7; no clear D gene. The CDR3 consists of 13 residues. Trimming took 6 bases from V and 3 from J, leaving 12 bases between them. Germline V gene lookup returns CDR1 MDHEN and CDR2 SYDVKM. For the CDR3, the DNA is TGTGCCAGCAGGGCAGTTTCCCACTACGAGCAGTACTTC. This codes for CASRAVSHYEQYF.

The chain's CDR3 is CASSSPRGGGHNYGYTF. The CDR3 DNA is TGTGCCAGCAGTTCCCCACGAGGGGGGGGGCATAACTATGGCTACACCTTC. The genes are TRBV28 and TRBJ1-2, with D possibly being TRBD1 (6 bases). This CDR3 region has 17 residues. CDR1 and CDR2 (germline): MDHEN, SYDVKM. V lost 4 bases and J lost 1, with 19 bases in between.

This chain uses TRBV6-5 with TRBJ1-1; a possible D gene is TRBD1 (5 bases). The CDR3 has 15 amino acids. The germline V gene has CDR1 MNHEY and CDR2 SVGAGI. V gave up 4 bases and J gave up 1 base, with 13 bases separating them. CDR3 protein: CASSSLRGSNTEAFF. The CDR3 DNA reads as TGTGCCAGCAGTTCCCTTAGGGGATCGAACACTGAAGCTTTCTTT.